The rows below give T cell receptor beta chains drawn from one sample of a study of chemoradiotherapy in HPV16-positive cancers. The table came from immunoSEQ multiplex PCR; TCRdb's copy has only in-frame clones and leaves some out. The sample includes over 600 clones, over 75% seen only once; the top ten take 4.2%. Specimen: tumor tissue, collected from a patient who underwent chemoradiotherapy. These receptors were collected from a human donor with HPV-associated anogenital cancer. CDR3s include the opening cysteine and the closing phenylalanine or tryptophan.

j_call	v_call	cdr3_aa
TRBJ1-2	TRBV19	CASSITGGYTF
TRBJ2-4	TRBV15	CATSRVMEGIQYF
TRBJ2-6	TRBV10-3	CAISEVAGANVLTF
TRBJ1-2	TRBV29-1	CSVHKESNYGYTF
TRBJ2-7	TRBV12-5	CASGPTGDYEQYF
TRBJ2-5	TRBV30	CAWSGVSEGGSETQYF
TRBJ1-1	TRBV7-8	CASSLRIRGDTEAFF
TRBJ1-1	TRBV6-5	CASSSLLGDTEAFF
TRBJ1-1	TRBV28	CASSPLPGQKNTEAFF
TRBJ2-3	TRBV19	CASQNGGGRSWTDTQYF
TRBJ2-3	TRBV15	CATSQTGLSTDTQYF
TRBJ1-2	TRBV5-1	CASSLVGLRSSRKEWDYGYTF
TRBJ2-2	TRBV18	CASSLTTSGTGNTGELFF
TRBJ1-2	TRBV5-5	CASSLLGGVYGYTF
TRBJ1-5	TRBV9	CASSAGGHSNQPQHF
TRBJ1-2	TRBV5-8	CASSLVRFYGYTF
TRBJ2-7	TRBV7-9	CASSLGVRQSYEQYF
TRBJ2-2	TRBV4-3	CASSQGQNTGELFF
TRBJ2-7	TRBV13	CASSLAGIPSYEQYF
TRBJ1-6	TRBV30	CAWRWRSEYNSPLHF
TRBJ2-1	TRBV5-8	CASSRLAGDVNEQFF
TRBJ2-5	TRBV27	CASSHVGTEETQYF
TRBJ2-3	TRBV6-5	CASRTGATDTQYF
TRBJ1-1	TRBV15	CATSRDSSILNTEAFF
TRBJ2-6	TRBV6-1	CASSEKGAGISLGMPPGANVLTF
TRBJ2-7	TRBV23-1	CASSRGGKRTVRYEQYF
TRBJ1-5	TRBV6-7	CASSYRYRVPISPQHF
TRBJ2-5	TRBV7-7	CASSLLGVRGETQYF
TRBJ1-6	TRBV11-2	CASSPGGQSNSPLHF
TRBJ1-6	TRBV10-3	CAIRTDNSPLHF
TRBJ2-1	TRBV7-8	CASSLKGVHEQFF
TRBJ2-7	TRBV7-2	CASSLVAGGMSYEQYF
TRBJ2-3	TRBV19	CASSSSSGTGGTQYF
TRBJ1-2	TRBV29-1	CSVEGGRGDGYTF
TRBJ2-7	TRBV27	CASRSGDRPYEQYF
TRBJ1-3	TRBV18	CASSRVEQGAAGNTIYF
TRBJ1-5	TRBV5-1	CASSLEGRQPQHF
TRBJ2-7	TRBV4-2	CASSQVGLADYEQYF
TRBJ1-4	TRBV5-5	CASSSLIATNEKLFF
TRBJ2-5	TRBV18	CASSPDSNHGTQYF